The clone carrying this T cell receptor (beta chain) was found once. Its matching antigen is unknown. The CDR3 is 14 residues long. Trimming at V came to 3 bases and at J to 6 bases, leaving 0 bases not matched to a gene. Germline CDR1 reads SGHTA; CDR2 reads FQGTGA. This sample was included in a study of graft-versus-host responses after intestinal transplantation. Study conclusions and caveats: Researchers found peak circulating GvH clone levels linked to early post-transplant HvG declines.

Data came from immunoSEQ multiplex PCR; TCRdb stores just in-frame clones and leaves some out. The data hold about 5,700 clones, with 69% observed a single time. To release intraepithelial and lamina propria lymphocytes, the graft tissue was processed. The material was ileum tissue, obtained about 300 days after intestinal transplant. V gene TRBV7-3 combines with J gene TRBJ2-3; 13 bases map to TRBD2. The sequence came from a human patient who received an intestinal transplant, so some T cells may come from the graft donor. The CDR3 sequence is CASSLTSGRDTQYF. The CDR3 DNA sequence: TGTGCCAGCAGCTTGACTAGCGGGAGGGATACGCAGTATTTT.